This T cell receptor (beta chain) was obtained from a study of cytomegalovirus exposure and HLA in healthy donors. At the level of the study: Assignment to the Caucasian-associated ancestry cluster applied to around 76% of the approximately 360 genotyped donors. Findings and limits, study-wide: Productive status was seen about 90% or about 30% of the time for most TCR beta V segments in an earlier analysis.

A word on this clone: Its antigen remains unidentified.

The PCR ran on 60 Vbeta and 13 Jbeta primers. Some clones are missing from TCRdb's copy, which holds only in-frame ones; the method was immunoSEQ multiplex PCR. This table holds around 150,000 clones, approximately 79% found once. Material for sequencing was PBMCs. This clonotype was sampled from a man between 50 and 59 years old in good health and CMV-seropositive.

CDR3 sequence: CASSLSTGNQETQYF. In DNA, the CDR3 is TGTGCCAGCAGTTTATCGACAGGGAACCAAGAGACCCAGTACTTC. The chain has TRBV27 and TRBJ2-5, with TRBD1 identical over 7 bases. The germline V gene has CDR1 MNHEY and CDR2 SMNVEV (reference sequence). CDR3 length: 15 amino acids. J lost 0 bases, V lost 0 bases, and 1 base had no gene match.